This entry concerns a single T cell receptor beta chain. Its antigen is not identified. The sample is drawn from a study of cytomegalovirus exposure and HLA in healthy donors. Whole-study results and caveats: The study assumed roughly uniform donor sequencing depth for presence/absence analyses. Researchers counted roughly 150 TCR beta chains as cytomegalovirus-associated.

The CDR3 length is 17 residues. J was trimmed by 5 bases and V by 4 bases; bases with no gene match: 9. Germline V CDR1 and CDR2: LGHNA, YNFKEQ. PCR primers comprised 60 Vbeta and 13 Jbeta primers. The data were produced by immunoSEQ multiplex PCR, yet TCRdb's version contains in-frame clones alone and is incomplete. The sample shows around 99,000 clones, approximately 80% of them seen only once. This chain links TRBV4-2 with TRBJ2-1; TRBD2 aligns across 12 bases. The sample consisted of PBMCs. The source is a man aged 40-55 years in good health and CMV-seronegative. The CDR3 spells CASSPHASGGADNEQFF. The CDR3 DNA reads TGTGCCAGCAGCCCCCATGCTAGCGGGGGGGCCGACAATGAGCAGTTCTTC.